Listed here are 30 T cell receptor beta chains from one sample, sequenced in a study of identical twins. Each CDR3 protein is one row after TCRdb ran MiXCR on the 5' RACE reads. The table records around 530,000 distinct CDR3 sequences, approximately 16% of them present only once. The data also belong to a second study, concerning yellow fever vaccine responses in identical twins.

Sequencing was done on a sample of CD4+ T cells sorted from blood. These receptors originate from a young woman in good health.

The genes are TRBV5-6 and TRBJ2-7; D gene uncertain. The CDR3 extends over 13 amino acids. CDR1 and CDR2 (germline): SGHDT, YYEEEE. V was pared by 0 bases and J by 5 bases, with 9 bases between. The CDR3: CASSLVRVHEQYF. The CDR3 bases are TGTGCCAGCAGCTTGGTAAGGGTCCACGAGCAGTACTTC.

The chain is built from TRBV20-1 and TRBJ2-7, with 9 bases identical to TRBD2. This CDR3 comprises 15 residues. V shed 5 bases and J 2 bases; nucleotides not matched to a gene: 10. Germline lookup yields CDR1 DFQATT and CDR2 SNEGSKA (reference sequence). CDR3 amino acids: CSAHRASGATYEQYF. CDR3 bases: TGCAGTGCTCACCGGGCTAGCGGGGCGACCTACGAGCAGTACTTC.

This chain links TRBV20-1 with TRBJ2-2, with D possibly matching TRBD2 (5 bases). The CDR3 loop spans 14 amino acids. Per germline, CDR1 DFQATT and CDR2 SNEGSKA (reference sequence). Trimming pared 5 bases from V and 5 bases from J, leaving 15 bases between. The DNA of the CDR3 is TGCAGTGCTCCCGGGATATTCCCAACCGGGGAGCTGTTTTTT. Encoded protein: CSAPGIFPTGELFF.

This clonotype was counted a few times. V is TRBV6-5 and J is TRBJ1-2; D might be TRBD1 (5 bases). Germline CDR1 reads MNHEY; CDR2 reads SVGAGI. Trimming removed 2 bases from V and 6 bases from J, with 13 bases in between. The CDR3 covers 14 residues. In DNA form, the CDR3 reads TGTGCCAGCAGTTACGTTGGGACCCTGGATGGCTACACCTTC. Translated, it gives CASSYVGTLDGYTF.

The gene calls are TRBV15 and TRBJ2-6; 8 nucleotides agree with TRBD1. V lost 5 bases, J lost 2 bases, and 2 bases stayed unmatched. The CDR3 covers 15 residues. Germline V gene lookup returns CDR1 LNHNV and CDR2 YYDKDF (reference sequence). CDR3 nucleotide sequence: TGTGCCACCAGCGACAGGGGACCTGGGGCCAACGTCCTGACTTTC. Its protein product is CATSDRGPGANVLTF.

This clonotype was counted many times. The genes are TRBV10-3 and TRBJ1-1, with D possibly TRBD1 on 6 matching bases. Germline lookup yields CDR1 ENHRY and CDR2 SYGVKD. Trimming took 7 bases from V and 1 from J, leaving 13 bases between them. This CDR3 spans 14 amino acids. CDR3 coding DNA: TGTGCCATCAAGGGGGAGCTAACGAACACTGAAGCTTTCTTT. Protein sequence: CAIKGELTNTEAFF.

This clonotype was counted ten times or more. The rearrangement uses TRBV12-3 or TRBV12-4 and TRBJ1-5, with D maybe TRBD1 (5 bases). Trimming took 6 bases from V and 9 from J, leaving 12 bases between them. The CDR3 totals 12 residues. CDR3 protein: CASSPDRTPQHF. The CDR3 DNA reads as TGTGCCAGCAGCCCCGACAGAACGCCCCAGCATTTT.

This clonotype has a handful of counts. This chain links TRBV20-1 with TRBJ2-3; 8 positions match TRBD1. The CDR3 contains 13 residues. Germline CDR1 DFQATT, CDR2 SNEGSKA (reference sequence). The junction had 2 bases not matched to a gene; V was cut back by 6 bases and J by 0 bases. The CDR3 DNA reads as TGCAGTGCCGGACAGGGTAGCACAGATACGCAGTATTTT. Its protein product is CSAGQGSTDTQYF.

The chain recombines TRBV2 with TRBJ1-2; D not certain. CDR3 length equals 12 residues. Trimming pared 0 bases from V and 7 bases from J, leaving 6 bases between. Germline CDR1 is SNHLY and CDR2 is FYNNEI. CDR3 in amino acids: CASSEASGGYTF. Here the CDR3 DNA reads TGTGCCAGCAGTGAAGCGTCAGGTGGCTACACCTTC. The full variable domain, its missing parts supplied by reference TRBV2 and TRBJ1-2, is EPEVTQTPSHQVTQMGQEVILRCVPISNHLYFYWYRQILGQKVEFLVSFYNNEISEKSEIFDDQFSVERPDGSNFTLKIRSTKLEDSAMYFCASSEASGGYTFGSGTRLTVV.

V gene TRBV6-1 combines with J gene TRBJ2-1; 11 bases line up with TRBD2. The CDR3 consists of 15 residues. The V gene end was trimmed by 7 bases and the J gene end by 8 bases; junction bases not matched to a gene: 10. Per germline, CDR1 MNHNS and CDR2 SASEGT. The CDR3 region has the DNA TGTGCCAGCAACGGAGGGACTAGCGGTCAGTATGAGCAGTTCTTC. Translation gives CASNGGTSGQYEQFF.

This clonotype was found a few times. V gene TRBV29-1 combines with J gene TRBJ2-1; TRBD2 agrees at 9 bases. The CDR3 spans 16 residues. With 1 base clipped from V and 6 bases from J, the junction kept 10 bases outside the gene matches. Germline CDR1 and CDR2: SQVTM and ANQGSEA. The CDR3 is CSVEVYGGGAINEQFF. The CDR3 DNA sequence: TGCAGCGTTGAAGTATACGGCGGGGGGGCAATCAATGAGCAGTTCTTC.

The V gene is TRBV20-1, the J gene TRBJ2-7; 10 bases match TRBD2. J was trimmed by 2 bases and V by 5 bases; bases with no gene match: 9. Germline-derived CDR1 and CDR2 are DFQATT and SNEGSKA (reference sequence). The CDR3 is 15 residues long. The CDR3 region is CSAQAQAGGPYEQYF. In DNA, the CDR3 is TGCAGTGCTCAGGCGCAAGCGGGAGGGCCCTACGAGCAGTACTTC.

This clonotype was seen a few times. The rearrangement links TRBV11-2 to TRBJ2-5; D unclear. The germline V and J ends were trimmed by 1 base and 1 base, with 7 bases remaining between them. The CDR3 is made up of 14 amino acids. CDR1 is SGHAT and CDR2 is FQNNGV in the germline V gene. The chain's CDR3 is CASSLVLSQETQYF. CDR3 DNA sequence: TGTGCCAGCAGCTTAGTTTTGTCCCAAGAGACCCAGTACTTC.

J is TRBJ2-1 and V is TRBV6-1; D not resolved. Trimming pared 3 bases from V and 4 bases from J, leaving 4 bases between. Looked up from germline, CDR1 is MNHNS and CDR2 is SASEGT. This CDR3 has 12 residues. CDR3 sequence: CASSDLYNEQFF. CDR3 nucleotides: TGTGCCAGCAGTGACCTTTACAATGAGCAGTTCTTC.

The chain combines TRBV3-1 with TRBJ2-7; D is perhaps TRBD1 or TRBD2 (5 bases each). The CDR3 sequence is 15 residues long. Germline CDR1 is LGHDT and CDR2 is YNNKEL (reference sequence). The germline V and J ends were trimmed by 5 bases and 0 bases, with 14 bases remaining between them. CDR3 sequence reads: CASSEGPTSSYEQYF. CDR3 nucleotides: TGTGCCAGCAGCGAGGGACCTACGAGCTCCTACGAGCAGTACTTC.

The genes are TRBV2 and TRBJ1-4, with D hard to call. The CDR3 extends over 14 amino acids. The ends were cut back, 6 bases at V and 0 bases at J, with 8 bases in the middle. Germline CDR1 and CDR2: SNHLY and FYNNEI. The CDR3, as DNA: TGTGCCAGCAGGCCAGATGCAACTAATGAAAAACTGTTTTTT. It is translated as CASRPDATNEKLFF.

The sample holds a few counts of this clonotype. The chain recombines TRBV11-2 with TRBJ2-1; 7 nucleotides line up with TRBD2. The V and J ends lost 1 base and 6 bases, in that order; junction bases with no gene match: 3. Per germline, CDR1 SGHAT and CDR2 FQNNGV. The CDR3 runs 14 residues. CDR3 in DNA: TGTGCCAGCAGCTTAGTGGCGGGAGTCAATGAGCAGTTCTTC. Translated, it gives CASSLVAGVNEQFF.

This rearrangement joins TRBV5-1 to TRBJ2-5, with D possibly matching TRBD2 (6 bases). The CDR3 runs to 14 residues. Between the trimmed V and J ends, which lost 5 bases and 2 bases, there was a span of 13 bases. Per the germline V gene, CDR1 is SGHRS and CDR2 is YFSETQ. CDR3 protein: CASREIAEQETQYF. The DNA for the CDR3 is TGCGCCAGCAGGGAAATAGCGGAGCAAGAGACCCAGTACTTC.

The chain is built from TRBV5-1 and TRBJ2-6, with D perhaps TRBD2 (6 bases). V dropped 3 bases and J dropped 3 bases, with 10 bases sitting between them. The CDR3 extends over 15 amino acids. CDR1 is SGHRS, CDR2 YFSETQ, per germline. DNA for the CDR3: TGCGCCAGCAGCTGGGACGGGAGTGGGGCCAACGTCCTGACTTTC. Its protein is CASSWDGSGANVLTF.

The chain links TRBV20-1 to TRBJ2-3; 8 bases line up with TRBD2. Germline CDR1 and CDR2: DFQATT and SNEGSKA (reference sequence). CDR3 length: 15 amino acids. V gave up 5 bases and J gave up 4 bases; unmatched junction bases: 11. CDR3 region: CSAPISGLVSDTQYF. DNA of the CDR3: TGCAGTGCTCCGATTTCGGGACTAGTATCAGATACGCAGTATTTT.

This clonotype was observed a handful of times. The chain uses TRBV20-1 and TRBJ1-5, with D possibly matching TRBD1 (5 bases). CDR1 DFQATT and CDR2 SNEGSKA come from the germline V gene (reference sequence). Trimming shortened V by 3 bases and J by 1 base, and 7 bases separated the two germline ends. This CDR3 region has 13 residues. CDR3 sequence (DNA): TGCAGTGCTAGCCGGGACAGCAATCAGCCCCAGCATTTT. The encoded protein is CSASRDSNQPQHF.

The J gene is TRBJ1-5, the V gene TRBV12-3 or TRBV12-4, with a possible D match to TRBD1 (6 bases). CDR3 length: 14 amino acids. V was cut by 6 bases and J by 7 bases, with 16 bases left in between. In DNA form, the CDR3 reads TGTGCCAGCAGAACAGGGACTCTAGGACAGCCCCAGCATTTT. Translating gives CASRTGTLGQPQHF.

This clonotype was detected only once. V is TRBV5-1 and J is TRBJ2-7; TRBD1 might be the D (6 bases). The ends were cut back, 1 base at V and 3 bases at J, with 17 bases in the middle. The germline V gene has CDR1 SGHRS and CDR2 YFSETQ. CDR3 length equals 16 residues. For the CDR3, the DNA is TGCGCCAGCAGCTTGTTATGGGACACCTCATACTACGAGCAGTACGTC. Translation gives CASSLLWDTSYYEQYV.

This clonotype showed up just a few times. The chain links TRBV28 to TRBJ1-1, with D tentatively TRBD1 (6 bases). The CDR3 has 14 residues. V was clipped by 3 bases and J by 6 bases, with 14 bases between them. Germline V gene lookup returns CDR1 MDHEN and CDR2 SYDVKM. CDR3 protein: CASSLFYRDPEAFF. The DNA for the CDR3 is TGTGCCAGCAGTTTGTTTTACAGGGACCCTGAAGCTTTCTTT.

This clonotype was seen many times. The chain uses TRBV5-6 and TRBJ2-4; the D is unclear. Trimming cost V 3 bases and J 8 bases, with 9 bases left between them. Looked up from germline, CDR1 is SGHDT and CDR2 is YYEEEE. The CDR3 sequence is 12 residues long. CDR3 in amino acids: CASSSTGDIQYF. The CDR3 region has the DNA TGTGCCAGCAGCTCGACTGGGGACATTCAGTACTTC. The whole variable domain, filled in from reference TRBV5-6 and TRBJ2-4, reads DAGVTQSPTHLIKTRGQQVTLRCSPKSGHDTVSWYQQALGQGPQFIFQYYEEEERQRGNFPDRFSGHQFPNYSSELNVNALLLGDSALYLCASSSTGDIQYFGAGTRLSVL.

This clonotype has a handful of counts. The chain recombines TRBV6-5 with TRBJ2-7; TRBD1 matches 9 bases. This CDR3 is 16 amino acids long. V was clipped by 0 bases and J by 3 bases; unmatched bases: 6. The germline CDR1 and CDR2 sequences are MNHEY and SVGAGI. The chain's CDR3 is CASSYSSEGQGYEQYF. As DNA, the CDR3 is TGTGCCAGCAGTTACTCGAGTGAGGGACAGGGCTACGAGCAGTACTTC.

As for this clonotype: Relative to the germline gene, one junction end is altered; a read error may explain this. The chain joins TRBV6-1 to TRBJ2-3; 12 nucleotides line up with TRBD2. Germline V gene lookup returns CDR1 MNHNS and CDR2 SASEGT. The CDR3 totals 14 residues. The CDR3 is CASLAGGSTDMQYF. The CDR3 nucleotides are TGTGCCAGTCTAGCGGGGGGGTCCACAGATATGCAGTATTTT.

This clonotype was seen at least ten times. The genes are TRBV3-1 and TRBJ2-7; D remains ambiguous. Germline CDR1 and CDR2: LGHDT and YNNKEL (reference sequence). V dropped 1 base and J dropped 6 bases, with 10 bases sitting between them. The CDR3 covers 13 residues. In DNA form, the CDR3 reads TGTGCCAGCAGCCAAGTGAGAGGCTCCGAGCAGTACTTC. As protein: CASSQVRGSEQYF.

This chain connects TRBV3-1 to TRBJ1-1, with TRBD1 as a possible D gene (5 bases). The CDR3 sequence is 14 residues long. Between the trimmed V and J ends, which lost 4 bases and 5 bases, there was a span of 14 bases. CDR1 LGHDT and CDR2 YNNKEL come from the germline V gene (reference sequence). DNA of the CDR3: TGTGCCAGCAGCCCCAGTCAGGGTTGGACTGAAGCTTTCTTT. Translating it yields CASSPSQGWTEAFF.

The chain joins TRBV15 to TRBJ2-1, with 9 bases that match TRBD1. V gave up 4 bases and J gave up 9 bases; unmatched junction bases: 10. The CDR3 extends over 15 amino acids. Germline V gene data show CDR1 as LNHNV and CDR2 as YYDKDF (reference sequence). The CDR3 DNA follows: TGTGCCACCAGCACCGGGACAGGGTCCGTCGGTGAGCAGTTCTTC. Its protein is CATSTGTGSVGEQFF.